Below, 31 T cell receptor beta chains from the same sample are listed, as sequenced in a study of siplizumab effects on memory and regulatory T cells (dated by TCRdb to between 2017 and 2020). The protocol used for the library was the immunoSEQ multiplex PCR assay. The source is immuneACCESS, and TCRdb retained only in-frame sequences with V and J called. Part of the clones is not carried over; for the studies checked, unresolved V genes explain less than half of this, and the remainder is unexplained. The sample contains approximately 100,000 clones, 94% of them found a single time. The top ten clonotypes cover approximately 0.66% of the sample. The sequenced sample was Tregs sorted from blood. The source of these receptors is a human donor in good health.

The CDR3 loop reads CASSLVGRGGTGTDTQYF. CDR3 bases: TGCGCCAGCAGCTTGGTGGGACGGGGCGGGACGGGCACAGATACGCAGTATTTT. V is TRBV5-1 and J is TRBJ2-3; tentative D call: TRBD2 (6 bases). V lost 0 bases, J lost 1 base, and 18 bases lay in between. The germline CDR1 and CDR2 sequences are SGHRS and YFSETQ. This CDR3 is 18 amino acids long.

The V call is TRBV5-4, the J call TRBJ2-1; 7 bases line up with TRBD1. Trimming at V came to 0 bases and at J to 7 bases, leaving 13 bases not matched to a gene. CDR3 length: 17 residues. Germline V gives CDR1 SGHNT, CDR2 YYREEE (reference sequence). CDR3 coding DNA: TGTGCCAGCAGCTTGGCCTTAGGGGGCGAAGGGAAAAATGAGCAGTTCTTC. Residues: CASSLALGGEGKNEQFF.

This chain links TRBV11-1 with TRBJ2-3, with 8 nucleotides matching TRBD2. The CDR3 covers 14 residues. Trimming took 6 bases from V and 2 from J; bases not matched to a gene: 4. From germline, CDR1 is SGHAT and CDR2 FQDESV (reference sequence). The CDR3 sequence is CASRLAAYTDTQYF. The CDR3 nucleotides are TGTGCCAGCAGACTAGCGGCATACACAGATACGCAGTATTTT.

This chain connects TRBV5-6 to TRBJ1-1, with D hard to call. Deletions cut 0 bases from V and 0 bases from J, with 9 bases between. Germline CDR1 SGHDT, CDR2 YYEEEE. This CDR3 has 15 amino acids. The CDR3 reads CASSLEGVLNTEAFF. DNA of the CDR3: TGTGCCAGCAGCTTGGAGGGAGTGCTGAACACTGAAGCTTTCTTT.

This clone was observed once. In DNA, the CDR3 is TGTGCCAGCAGCCCAGACAGGGGTGGGTACGAGCAGTACTTC. It yields the protein CASSPDRGGYEQYF. The genes are TRBV28 and TRBJ2-7; 8 bases agree with TRBD1. J was trimmed by 4 bases and V by 6 bases; bases with no gene match: 8. The CDR3 totals 14 residues. From germline, CDR1 is MDHEN and CDR2 SYDVKM.

The gene calls are TRBV27 and TRBJ2-1, with TRBD1 as a possible D gene (5 bases). V lost 6 bases and J 0 bases, leaving 9 bases between the germline ends. The germline gives CDR1 MNHEY, CDR2 SMNVEV (reference sequence). The CDR3 contains 14 residues. The CDR3 nucleotides read TGTGCCAGCAGGAGACAGCGCTCCTACAATGAGCAGTTCTTC. Translating it yields CASRRQRSYNEQFF.

The chain's CDR3 is CASSSRLVAGVSYEQYF. As DNA, the CDR3 is TGTGCCAGCAGCTCCCGGTTAGTAGCGGGAGTCTCCTACGAGCAGTACTTC. The chain combines TRBV7-9 with TRBJ2-7; 9 bases map to TRBD2. J gave up 0 bases and V 4 bases, and 10 bases lay outside the gene matches. Germline V gene data show CDR1 as SEHNR and CDR2 as FQNEAQ (reference sequence). This CDR3 contains 17 residues.

The chain carries TRBV28 and TRBJ2-3; TRBD2 aligns across 7 bases. The CDR3 is 15 amino acids. After removal of 3 bases from V and 1 base from J, the junction contained 4 bases not matched to a gene. Germline V gives CDR1 MDHEN, CDR2 SYDVKM. The CDR3 nucleotides read TGTGCCAGCAGTTTGGGGCTAGCGGGCACAGATACGCAGTATTTT. This encodes CASSLGLAGTDTQYF.

A single count supports this clone. The rearrangement links TRBV7-9 to TRBJ2-1; D is perhaps TRBD1 or TRBD2 (5 bases each). The CDR3 spans 15 residues. The ends were cut back, 5 bases at V and 7 bases at J, with 18 bases in the middle. The germline V gene has CDR1 SEHNR and CDR2 FQNEAQ (reference sequence). Here the CDR3 DNA reads TGTGCCAGCAGCCCCGGGGACCTGCCGGGGAATGAGCAGTTCTTC. Protein: CASSPGDLPGNEQFF.

The chain combines TRBV15 with TRBJ1-5, with D possibly TRBD1 on 6 matching bases. CDR1 is LNHNV and CDR2 is YYDKDF in the germline V gene (reference sequence). The CDR3 contains 13 residues. V gave up 7 bases and J gave up 4 bases, with 11 bases separating them. The CDR3 reads CATKGRGNQPQHF. In nucleotides, the CDR3 is TGTGCCACCAAAGGCAGGGGTAATCAGCCCCAGCATTTT. Using reference TRBV15 and TRBJ1-5 for the parts outside the CDR3, the full variable domain is DAMVIQNPRYQVTQFGKPVTLSCSQTLNHNVMYWYQQKSSQAPKLLFHYYDKDFNNEADTPDNFQSRRPNTSFCFLDIRSPGLGDTAMYLCATKGRGNQPQHFGDGTRLSIL.

The CDR3 protein is CASSGSRTGRNEQYF. CDR3 DNA sequence: TGTGCCAGCAGCGGGTCTCGGACAGGGAGGAACGAGCAGTACTTC. This chain connects TRBV6-5 to TRBJ2-5; TRBD1 matches at 8 bases. The DNA end is a closer match to TRBJ2-7, so the J assignment may be wrong. The CDR3 runs 15 residues. Germline values: CDR1 MNHEY, CDR2 SVGAGI.

The chain uses TRBV28 and TRBJ1-2, with D possibly TRBD1 on 5 matching bases. The CDR3 spans 14 residues. From germline, CDR1 is MDHEN and CDR2 SYDVKM. V was trimmed by 3 bases and J by 5 bases, leaving 13 bases between them. The CDR3 protein is CASSFGGVGYGYTF. CDR3 bases: TGTGCCAGCAGTTTCGGGGGGGTCGGATATGGCTACACCTTC.

The CDR3 DNA is TGTGCCAGCGGGTCCCGGGGGGGTAGGGCTGAAGCTTTCTTT. It yields the protein CASGSRGGRAEAFF. The chain carries TRBV27 and TRBJ1-1, with a weak D call TRBD1 (5 bases). V was cut by 8 bases and J by 6 bases, with 19 bases left in between. The germline V gene has CDR1 MNHEY and CDR2 SMNVEV (reference sequence). The CDR3 extends over 14 amino acids.

The CDR3: CSVVKGGIYNEQFF. CDR3 DNA sequence: TGCAGCGTTGTGAAAGGGGGGATCTACAATGAGCAGTTCTTC. The chain uses TRBV29-1 and TRBJ2-1; D possibly uses TRBD1 or TRBD2 (6 bases each). The V end was cut by 4 bases, the J end by 3 bases, with 13 bases between. Germline V lookup: CDR1 SQVTM, CDR2 ANQGSEA. This CDR3 region has 14 residues.

The V call is TRBV5-1, the J call TRBJ2-5, with TRBD2 matching 11 bases. Losses at the gene ends were 0 bases for V and 4 bases for J; bases not matched to a gene: 2. CDR1 is SGHRS, CDR2 YFSETQ, per germline. The CDR3 sequence is 15 residues long. The chain's CDR3 is CASSLGLAGRETQYF. CDR3 in DNA: TGCGCCAGCAGCTTGGGACTAGCGGGAAGAGAGACCCAGTACTTC.

This clone was recorded once. V usage is TRBV9 and J usage is TRBJ1-2; 10 bases are shared with TRBD1. CDR1 is SGDLS, CDR2 YYNGEE, per germline. The J segment lost 3 bases and the V segment lost 4 bases, leaving 12 bases of the junction unmatched. The CDR3 totals 17 residues. In nucleotides, the CDR3 is TGTGCCAGCAGCTCTAATTTGCGGACAGGGGGATACTATGGCTACACCTTC. Translation: CASSSNLRTGGYYGYTF. Full variable domain (remainder filled in from reference TRBV9 and TRBJ1-2): DSGVTQTPKHLITATGQRVTLRCSPRSGDLSVYWYQQSLDQGLQFLIQYYNGEERAKGNILERFSAQQFPDLHSELNLSSLELGDSALYFCASSSNLRTGGYYGYTFGSGTRLTVV.

The rearrangement links TRBV7-2 to TRBJ2-1; possibly TRBD2 for D (5 bases). CDR1 is SGHTA and CDR2 is FQGNSA in the germline V gene. V was clipped by 4 bases and J by 9 bases, with 7 bases between them. This CDR3 is 11 amino acids long. The CDR3 here is CASSYGVEQFF. In nucleotides, the CDR3 is TGTGCCAGCAGCTACGGGGTTGAGCAGTTCTTC.

In its sample, this clone was seen a few times. The V gene is TRBV19, the J gene TRBJ1-5; D not resolved. CDR1 and CDR2 (germline): LNHDA, SQIVND (reference sequence). This CDR3 region has 15 residues. Trimming cost V 3 bases and J 0 bases, with 9 bases left between them. CDR3 coding DNA: TGTGCCAGTAGTATGAAGGAGTATAGCAATCAGCCCCAGCATTTT. Amino acids: CASSMKEYSNQPQHF.

V and J are TRBV11-1 and TRBJ2-1; TRBD1 matches at 8 bases. After removal of 2 bases from V and 10 bases from J, the junction contained 7 bases not matched to a gene. The germline V gene encodes CDR1 SGHAT and CDR2 FQDESV (reference sequence). This CDR3 contains 14 residues. The DNA for the CDR3 is TGTGCCAGCAGCTTACAGGGGGCGGCTTTAGAGCAGTTCTTC. This translates into CASSLQGAALEQFF. The full variable domain, its missing parts supplied by reference TRBV11-1 and TRBJ2-1, is EAEVAQSPRYKITEKSQAVAFWCDPISGHATLYWYRQILGQGPELLVQFQDESVVDDSQLPKDRFSAERLKGVDSTLKIQPAELGDSAMYLCASSLQGAALEQFFGPGTRLTVL.

This rearrangement joins TRBV5-4 to TRBJ2-7; no definite D call. V dropped 4 bases and J dropped 4 bases, with 12 bases sitting between them. The CDR3 consists of 13 residues. Per germline, CDR1 SGHNT and CDR2 YYREEE (reference sequence). This CDR3 is CASSPGPLYEQYF. The DNA for the CDR3 is TGTGCCAGCAGCCCCGGGCCTTTATACGAGCAGTACTTC.

The rearrangement links TRBV7-9 to TRBJ2-5, with TRBD2 identical over 8 bases. CDR1 SEHNR and CDR2 FQNEAQ come from the germline V gene (reference sequence). The CDR3 is made up of 16 amino acids. Trimming removed 4 bases from V and 2 bases from J; junction bases left unmatched: 9. CDR3 protein: CASSSPAGAEQETQYF. As DNA, the CDR3 is TGTGCCAGCAGCTCCCCAGCGGGAGCGGAGCAAGAGACCCAGTACTTC.

The V call is TRBV30, the J call TRBJ1-4; no clear D gene. The V and J ends lost 1 base and 8 bases respectively, with 20 bases between them. The CDR3 extends over 16 amino acids. Germline CDR1 is GTSNPN and CDR2 is SVGIG (reference sequence). The CDR3 here is CAWSASKAPRGEKLFF. The CDR3 DNA is TGTGCCTGGAGTGCCTCGAAGGCCCCACGCGGCGAAAAACTGTTTTTT.

V and J are TRBV9 and TRBJ1-4, with no clear D. Germline V lookup: CDR1 SGDLS, CDR2 YYNGEE. The CDR3 extends over 15 amino acids. Trimming pared 2 bases from V and 2 bases from J, leaving 10 bases between. DNA for the CDR3: TGTGCCAGCAGCGTGGGTCCGTGGACTAATGAAAAACTGTTTTTT. Amino acid sequence: CASSVGPWTNEKLFF.

This chain joins TRBV12-5 and TRBJ2-1, with 12 bases fitting TRBD2. V lost 4 bases to trimming and J lost 8 bases; unmatched junction nucleotides: 6. The CDR3 spans 15 residues. Looked up from germline, CDR1 is LGHNT and CDR2 is FRNRAP. The CDR3 protein is CASGSRLAGGHEQFF. CDR3 DNA: TGTGCTAGTGGTTCCCGGCTAGCGGGAGGGCATGAGCAGTTCTTC.

V gene TRBV19 combines with J gene TRBJ2-1; 8 nucleotides agree with TRBD2. CDR3 size: 16 residues. The V gene's germline CDR1 is LNHDA and CDR2 SQIVND (reference sequence). Trimming removed 6 bases from V and 6 bases from J; junction bases left unmatched: 13. DNA of the CDR3: TGTGCCAGTAGCGATAGAGCGGGAGTTATCAGCAATGAGCAGTTCTTC. Its translation: CASSDRAGVISNEQFF.

This clone was found once. The chain joins TRBV5-8 to TRBJ2-2, with 7 bases that match TRBD1. The V gene's germline CDR1 is SGHTS and CDR2 YDEGEE. CDR3 length equals 15 residues. After removal of 3 bases from V and 1 base from J, the junction contained 3 bases not matched to a gene. The CDR3, as DNA: TGTGCCAGCAGCTCCCGGACAGGGAACACCGGGGAGCTGTTTTTT. Its translation: CASSSRTGNTGELFF.

The chain uses TRBV5-1 and TRBJ2-2; 10 nucleotides agree with TRBD2. The CDR3 sequence is 16 residues long. V lost 4 bases to trimming and J lost 6 bases; unmatched junction nucleotides: 9. From germline, CDR1 is SGHRS and CDR2 YFSETQ. The CDR3: CASSRSGRAVSGELFF. Written as DNA, the CDR3 is TGCGCCAGCAGCCGCAGCGGGAGGGCCGTGTCCGGGGAGCTGTTTTTT.

The rearrangement joins TRBV7-2 to TRBJ2-1; tentatively, D is TRBD1 or TRBD2 (6 bases each). Germline CDR1 and CDR2: SGHTA and FQGNSA. CDR3 size: 15 residues. V gave up 5 bases and J gave up 2 bases, with 13 bases separating them. CDR3 in DNA: TGTGCCAGCAGCCCCTTAAGGGGGGCCTACAATGAGCAGTTCTTC. Translated: CASSPLRGAYNEQFF.

This chain joins TRBV28 and TRBJ1-3, with TRBD1 as a possible D gene (5 bases). The CDR3 totals 13 residues. CDR1 MDHEN and CDR2 SYDVKM come from the germline V gene. Trimming pared 10 bases from V and 2 bases from J, leaving 12 bases between. CDR3 residues: CAISWDPGNTIYF. The CDR3 coding sequence is TGTGCCATTTCGTGGGACCCTGGAAACACCATATATTTT.

V is TRBV19 and J is TRBJ2-1; D unclear. Germline V lookup: CDR1 LNHDA, CDR2 SQIVND (reference sequence). V was trimmed by 8 bases and J by 4 bases, leaving 18 bases between them. The CDR3 spans 15 residues. CDR3 nucleotide sequence: TGTGCCAGTTCAACCGGGCTAGACGCTTACAATGAGCAGTTCTTC. It translates to CASSTGLDAYNEQFF.

The V and J genes are TRBV10-2 and TRBJ1-1, with no clear D. CDR3 length: 13 residues. Deletions cut 6 bases from V and 3 bases from J, with 11 bases between. CDR1 and CDR2 from the germline V gene are WSHSY and SAAADI. CDR3 DNA: TGCGCCAGCAGGACAAGGAGGGACACTGAAGCTTTCTTT. It yields the protein CASRTRRDTEAFF.